Listed here are 27 T cell receptor beta chains from one sample, sequenced in a study of post-analysis software for immune sequencing data. Study-wide results and limits: Roughly 5 TRBV segments (TRBV5-6, TRBV5-1 and TRBV20-1 among them) occurred more frequently in patients than in controls.

For these receptors, no antigen is known. Presence of unique molecular identifiers characterized the TCR beta cDNA libraries. One entry per CDR3 protein results from TCRdb running MiXCR on the PCR reads. The sample carries about 570,000 distinct CDR3 sequences, 30% to 40% recorded once. Sequencing input: blood. The receptors stem from a girl aged 2 to 17 with multiple sclerosis.

This sequence joins TRBV6-5 and TRBJ1-4, with D tentatively TRBD1 (5 bases). The ends were cut back, 0 bases at V and 3 bases at J, with 20 bases in the middle. The CDR3 extends over 19 amino acids. The germline CDR1 and CDR2 sequences are MNHEY and SVGAGI. The CDR3 nucleotides read TGTGCCAGCAGTTACTCGTTTCCTCAGCCGGGGCACCCTAATGAAAAACTGTTTTTT. The encoded protein is CASSYSFPQPGHPNEKLFF.

About this clonotype itself: A much larger clone lies one base from this, so it may be a read error. This CDR3 fails to terminate in the conserved phenylalanine or tryptophan, so it likely reflects a read error. The V gene is TRBV4-1, the J gene TRBJ2-5; D is uncertain. Germline V gene data show CDR1 as MGHRA and CDR2 as YSYEKL. V dropped 3 bases and J dropped 5 bases, with 10 bases sitting between them. The CDR3 is 13 residues long. In nucleotides, the CDR3 is TGCGCCAGCAGCCATGACTCTTGGGAGACCCAGTACGTC. It encodes CASSHDSWETQYV.

The rearrangement links TRBV5-1 to TRBJ2-5, with D hard to call. Germline loops: CDR1 SGHRS, CDR2 YFSETQ. The CDR3 runs to 13 residues. V was pared by 4 bases and J by 5 bases, with 12 bases between. The CDR3 protein is CASSPEMGETQYF. CDR3 bases: TGCGCCAGCAGCCCGGAGATGGGGGAGACCCAGTACTTC.

V usage is TRBV12-3 or TRBV12-4 and J usage is TRBJ2-2; a weak D match, TRBD1 (5 bases). This CDR3 is built from 12 residues. Trimming took off 8 bases at V and 3 bases at J, with 7 bases between the two ends. The CDR3: CASVGDTGELFF. The CDR3 coding sequence is TGTGCCAGCGTAGGGGACACCGGGGAGCTGTTTTTT.

This clonotype has more than one count but fewer than ten. The J gene is TRBJ1-2, the V gene TRBV5-1, with TRBD1 as a possible D gene (5 bases). The CDR3 length is 12 residues. With 4 bases removed from V and 8 bases from J, the gap between germline ends came to 12 bases. Germline values: CDR1 SGHRS, CDR2 YFSETQ. The CDR3 DNA reads TGCGCCAGCAGCGCGGGACTGGAGGGCTACACCTTC. It yields the protein CASSAGLEGYTF.

The rearrangement uses TRBV6-5 and TRBJ2-4, with D perhaps matching TRBD1 or TRBD2 (5 bases each). V was shortened by 7 bases and J by 8 bases, with 18 bases between the two germline ends. Germline V gives CDR1 MNHEY, CDR2 SVGAGI. This CDR3 is 14 amino acids long. CDR3: CASTHPGTSDIQYF. CDR3 bases: TGTGCCAGCACCCATCCCGGGACGTCAGACATTCAGTACTTC.

This clonotype was picked up a small number of times. CDR3 amino acids: CASSLVHLNCPKLGRQETQYF. CDR3 nucleotide sequence: TGTGCCAGCAGCCTGGTCCACCTAAACTGCCCAAAATTAGGGCGACAAGAGACCCAGTACTTC. The chain carries TRBV21-1 and TRBJ2-5; the table names TRBD1, a call not compared with the DNA. TRBV21-1 has pseudogene status. The CDR3 extends over 21 amino acids.

This clonotype was counted between two and nine times. The chain couples TRBV20-1 to TRBJ1-5; no firm D call. Per the germline V gene, CDR1 is DFQATT and CDR2 is SNEGSKA (reference sequence). V was cut by 2 bases and J by 0 bases, with 14 bases left in between. The CDR3 consists of 16 residues. CDR3 DNA sequence: TGCAGTGCTAGATCCCCTCATAGAGGTAGCAATCAGCCCCAGCATTTT. Protein sequence: CSARSPHRGSNQPQHF.

A word on this clonotype: A read error is possible here, since a much larger clone lies one base away. The rearrangement joins TRBV10-3 to TRBJ2-3, with D uncertain. The V gene's germline CDR1 is ENHRY and CDR2 SYGVKD. The CDR3 covers 12 residues. CDR3 sequence reads: CAINESGDTQYF. In nucleotides, the CDR3 is TGTGCCATCAATGAGTCTGGAGATACGCAGTATTTT.

Note on this clonotype: A read error may account for a junction end that differs from germline. The V call is TRBV3-1, the J call TRBJ2-7, with D unclear. The CDR3 covers 11 residues. From germline, CDR1 is LGHDT and CDR2 YNNKEL (reference sequence). The CDR3: CASSQGYGQYF. As DNA, the CDR3 is TGTGCCAGCAGCCAAGGTTACGGGCAGTACTTC.

The chain is built from TRBV25-1 and TRBJ2-6; 9 bases are shared with TRBD1. This CDR3 has 17 residues. Trimming cost V 5 bases and J 3 bases; bases outside gene matches: 8. Germline-derived CDR1 and CDR2 are MGHDK and SYGVNS. This chain's CDR3 is CASSPRTGEDGANVLTF. CDR3 DNA sequence: TGTGCCAGCAGTCCGCGGACAGGGGAAGATGGGGCCAACGTCCTGACTTTC.

In this sample, this clonotype turned up many times. The chain employs TRBV27 and TRBJ2-3; no definite D call. The CDR3 is made up of 13 amino acids. The germline CDR1 and CDR2 sequences are MNHEY and SMNVEV (reference sequence). V dropped 5 bases and J dropped 0 bases, with 6 bases sitting between them. Here the CDR3 reads CASSGYSTDTQYF. The CDR3 DNA reads TGTGCCAGCAGTGGATATAGCACAGATACGCAGTATTTT.

The rearrangement uses TRBV29-1 and TRBJ1-3, with D possibly TRBD1 on 5 matching bases. The germline V gene has CDR1 SQVTM and CDR2 ANQGSEA. The CDR3 sequence is 13 residues long. V shed 5 bases and J shed 2 bases, with 10 bases lying between them. The CDR3 DNA sequence: TGCAGCGTTCTGCAGGGCCCTGGAAACACCATATATTTT. Translation gives CSVLQGPGNTIYF.

The chain employs TRBV18 and TRBJ2-3, with TRBD1 matching 7 bases. J was trimmed by 3 bases and V by 5 bases; bases with no gene match: 11. This CDR3 comprises 16 residues. Looked up from germline, CDR1 is KGHSH and CDR2 is LQKENI. CDR3 amino acids: CASSATQGDETDTQYF. CDR3 coding DNA: TGTGCCAGCTCAGCCACCCAGGGGGACGAAACAGATACGCAGTATTTT.

This clonotype was detected a few times. This chain joins TRBV6-5 and TRBJ1-2, with 8 bases that match TRBD1. After removal of 7 bases from V and 8 bases from J, the junction contained 6 bases not matched to a gene. CDR1 MNHEY and CDR2 SVGAGI come from the germline V gene. The CDR3 covers 12 residues. The CDR3 here is CASNGQGQGYTF. CDR3 coding DNA: TGTGCCAGCAACGGACAGGGTCAAGGCTACACCTTC.

This clonotype was detected only a few times. The genes are TRBV6-2 or TRBV6-3 and TRBJ1-2; 8 bases are a match to TRBD1. The CDR3 has 11 residues. CDR1 is MNHEY and CDR2 is SVGEGT in the germline V gene. V shed 10 bases, J shed 8 bases, and the junction held 6 bases outside the gene matches. As DNA, the CDR3 is TGTGCCACCGGACAGGGTTACGGCTACACCTTC. It specifies CATGQGYGYTF.

This sequence joins TRBV6-1 and TRBJ1-2, with D maybe TRBD1 (5 bases). Trimming cost V 2 bases and J 2 bases, with 15 bases left between them. The CDR3 is made up of 16 amino acids. Germline V gene sequence: CDR1 MNHNS, CDR2 SASEGT. In DNA, the CDR3 is TGTGCCAGCAGTGAACCAGGGAGGCCGGTCAACTATGGCTACACCTTC. This codes for CASSEPGRPVNYGYTF.

The chain joins TRBV5-1 to TRBJ2-3, with TRBD2 matching over 13 bases. The V gene's germline CDR1 is SGHRS and CDR2 YFSETQ. The J segment lost 2 bases and the V segment lost 5 bases, leaving 2 bases of the junction unmatched. The CDR3 has 15 residues. DNA for the CDR3: TGCGCCAGCAGGGGACTAGCGGGGTACACAGATACGCAGTATTTT. This translates into CASRGLAGYTDTQYF.

This clonotype was seen a few times. The chain combines TRBV7-9 with TRBJ1-2; D remains ambiguous. The CDR3 length is 12 residues. Germline V gene sequence: CDR1 SEHNR, CDR2 FQNEAQ (reference sequence). V was cut by 5 bases and J by 6 bases, with 10 bases left in between. This CDR3 is CASSRERNGYTF. As DNA, the CDR3 is TGTGCCAGCAGCCGCGAAAGGAATGGCTACACCTTC.

The V gene is TRBV3-1, the J gene TRBJ1-2, with D unclear. CDR3 length: 16 amino acids. Germline lookup yields CDR1 LGHDT and CDR2 YNNKEL (reference sequence). V lost 0 bases, J lost 0 bases, and 11 bases lay in between. The chain's CDR3 is CASSQDLQQANYGYTF. CDR3 bases: TGTGCCAGCAGCCAAGATTTACAGCAAGCTAACTATGGCTACACCTTC.

This clonotype was counted ten times or more. J is TRBJ1-2 and V is TRBV10-3; a weak D match, TRBD1 (5 bases). V was trimmed by 6 bases and J by 3 bases, leaving 14 bases between them. CDR1 ENHRY and CDR2 SYGVKD come from the germline V gene. The CDR3 has 14 amino acids. This CDR3 reads CAIRPSGTDYGYTF. The CDR3 coding sequence is TGTGCCATCAGACCCTCCGGGACGGACTATGGCTACACCTTC.

This clonotype came up a few times. The chain carries TRBV5-1 and TRBJ2-5; TRBD2 matches 8 bases. The end of the DNA fits TRBJ2-4 better, so the J call may be wrong. This CDR3 contains 14 residues. Germline V lookup: CDR1 SGHRS, CDR2 YFSETQ. CDR3: CASSSSGGSNIQYF. CDR3 sequence (DNA): TGCGCCAGCAGCTCCAGCGGGGGATCAAACATTCAGTACTTC.

V gene TRBV5-1 combines with J gene TRBJ2-1; weak D call: TRBD1 (6 bases). The germline gives CDR1 SGHRS, CDR2 YFSETQ. V lost 5 bases to trimming and J lost 7 bases, with 10 bases between them. The CDR3 runs to 12 residues. As DNA, the CDR3 is TGCGCCAGCAGACGACAGGAAAATGAGCAGTTCTTC. Its translation is CASRRQENEQFF.

This clonotype was seen a handful of times. The chain employs TRBV5-1 and TRBJ2-7, with D uncertain. V gave up 0 bases and J gave up 5 bases, with 9 bases separating them. The CDR3 contains 13 residues. The germline gives CDR1 SGHRS, CDR2 YFSETQ. DNA for the CDR3: TGCGCCAGCAGCTTGGGGGATAGGGACGAGCAGTACTTC. Translating it yields CASSLGDRDEQYF.

The chain employs TRBV7-9 and TRBJ2-3, with D perhaps matching TRBD1 (6 bases). With 4 bases removed from V and 5 bases from J, the gap between germline ends came to 16 bases. The CDR3 length is 15 residues. Germline CDR1 is SEHNR and CDR2 is FQNEAQ (reference sequence). CDR3: CASSSRPQGKDTQYF. The CDR3 coding sequence is TGTGCCAGCAGCTCACGGCCACAGGGCAAAGATACGCAGTATTTT.

This clonotype has only a few counts. The rearrangement links TRBV24-1 to TRBJ2-3, with 10 positions matching TRBD1. Germline assignment: CDR1 KGHDR and CDR2 SFDVKD. V was clipped by 5 bases and J by 10 bases; unmatched bases: 5. This CDR3 has 13 amino acids. The CDR3 DNA is TGTGCCACCAGTGCCCCCGGGACAGGGGCGCAGTATTTT. Translated, it gives CATSAPGTGAQYF.

V and J are TRBV2 and TRBJ1-5; D is undetermined. This CDR3 has 14 amino acids. With 1 base removed from V and 2 bases from J, the gap between germline ends came to 6 bases. Per germline, CDR1 SNHLY and CDR2 FYNNEI. The CDR3 loop is CASSEGAGNQPQHF. The CDR3, as DNA: TGTGCCAGCAGTGAAGGGGCCGGCAATCAGCCCCAGCATTTT.